This T cell receptor (beta chain) derives from a study of T cells in women clearing cervical HPV infection. The table came from immunoSEQ multiplex PCR; TCRdb's copy has only in-frame clones and leaves some out. The table for this sample gives 40,000 to 55,000 clones. V gave up 2 bases and J gave up 2 bases; unmatched junction bases: 0. The CDR3 loop spans 15 amino acids. Germline V gene sequence: CDR1 SGHDT, CDR2 YYEEEE. Findings and caveats of the study: Repertoire richness, not evenness, was significantly elevated in CIN3+ cases versus controls.

About this clone: Its antigen is still unknown. Sequencing ends 3 residues short of the CDR3 end; the germline J gene provides the rest.

The source is a woman aged 18 to 69 with a cervical HPV16 infection that either progressed to CIN3+ or cleared (not recorded which). The chain uses TRBV5-6 and TRBJ2-6, with TRBD1 matching over 8 bases. The sequencing input was blood buffy coat. CDR3 DNA, as far as it was read: TGTGCCAGCAGCTTACAGGGGGCTGGGGCCAACGTC. It translates to CASSLQGAGANV. The entire CDR3 sequence reads CASSLQGAGANVLTF. The whole variable domain, filled in from reference TRBV5-6 and TRBJ2-6, reads DAGVTQSPTHLIKTRGQQVTLRCSPKSGHDTVSWYQQALGQGPQFIFQYYEEEERQRGNFPDRFSGHQFPNYSSELNVNALLLGDSALYLCASSLQGAGANVLTFGAGSRLTVL.